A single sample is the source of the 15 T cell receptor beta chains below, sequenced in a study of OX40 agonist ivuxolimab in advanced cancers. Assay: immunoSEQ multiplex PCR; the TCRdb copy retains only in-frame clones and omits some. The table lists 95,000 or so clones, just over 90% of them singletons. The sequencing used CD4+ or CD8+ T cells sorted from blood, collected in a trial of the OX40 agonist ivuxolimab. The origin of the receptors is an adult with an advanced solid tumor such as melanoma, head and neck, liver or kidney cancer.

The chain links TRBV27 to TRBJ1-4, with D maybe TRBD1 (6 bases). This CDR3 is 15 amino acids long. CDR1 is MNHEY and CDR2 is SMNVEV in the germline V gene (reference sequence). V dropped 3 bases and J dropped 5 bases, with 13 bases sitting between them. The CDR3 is CASSFLQGRNEKLFF. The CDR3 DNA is TGTGCCAGCAGTTTCCTACAGGGCCGCAATGAAAAACTGTTTTTT.

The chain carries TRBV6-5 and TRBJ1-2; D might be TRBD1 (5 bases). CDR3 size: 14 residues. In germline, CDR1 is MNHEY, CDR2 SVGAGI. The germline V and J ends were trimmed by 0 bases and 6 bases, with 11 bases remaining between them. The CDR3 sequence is CASSYSAATDGYTF. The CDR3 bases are TGTGCCAGCAGTTACTCGGCAGCGACAGATGGCTACACCTTC.

CDR3 residues: CASSLGQASYNSPLHF. The CDR3 DNA sequence: TGCGCCAGCAGCTTAGGTCAGGCCTCCTATAATTCACCCCTCCACTTT. This chain joins TRBV5-1 and TRBJ1-6; no definite D call. Trimming stripped 2 bases from V and 0 bases from J, with 9 bases between. The CDR3 length is 16 residues. The germline CDR1 and CDR2 sequences are SGHRS and YFSETQ.

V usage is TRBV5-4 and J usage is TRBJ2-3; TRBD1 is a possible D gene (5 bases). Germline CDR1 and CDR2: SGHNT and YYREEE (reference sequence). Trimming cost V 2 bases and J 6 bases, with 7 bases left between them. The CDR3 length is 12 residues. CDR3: CASSLSGDTQYF. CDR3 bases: TGTGCCAGCAGCTTATCAGGGGATACGCAGTATTTT.

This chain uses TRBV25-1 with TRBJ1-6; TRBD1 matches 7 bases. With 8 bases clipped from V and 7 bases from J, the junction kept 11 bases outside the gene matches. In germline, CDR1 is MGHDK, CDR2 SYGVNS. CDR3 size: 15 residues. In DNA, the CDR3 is TGTGCCAGCCATGAGGGAGACAGGGAGAATTCACCCCTCCACTTT. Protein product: CASHEGDRENSPLHF.

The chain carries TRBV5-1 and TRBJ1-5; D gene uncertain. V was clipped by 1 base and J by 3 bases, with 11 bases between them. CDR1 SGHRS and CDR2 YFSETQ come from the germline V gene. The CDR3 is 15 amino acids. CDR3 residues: CASSLSSGDNQPQHF. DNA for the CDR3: TGCGCCAGCAGCTTGAGTTCCGGGGACAATCAGCCCCAGCATTTT.

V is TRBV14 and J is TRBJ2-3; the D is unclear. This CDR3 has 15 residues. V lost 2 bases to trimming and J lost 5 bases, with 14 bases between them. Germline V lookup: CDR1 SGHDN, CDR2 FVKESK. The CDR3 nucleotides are TGTGCCAGCAGCCAAAATCTTCCCTTCATAGATACGCAGTATTTT. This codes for CASSQNLPFIDTQYF. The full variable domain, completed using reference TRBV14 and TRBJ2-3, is EAGVTQFPSHSVIEKGQTVTLRCDPISGHDNLYWYRRVMGKEIKFLLHFVKESKQDESGMPNNRFLAERTGGTYSTLKVQPAELEDSGVYFCASSQNLPFIDTQYFGPGTRLTVL.

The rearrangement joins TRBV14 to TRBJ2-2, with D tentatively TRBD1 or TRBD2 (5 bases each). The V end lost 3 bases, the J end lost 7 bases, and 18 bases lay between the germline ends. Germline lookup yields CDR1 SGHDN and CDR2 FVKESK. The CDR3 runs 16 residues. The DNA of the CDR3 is TGTGCCAGCAGCCAGTCCGGGACCCCGAATATCGGGGAGCTGTTTTTT. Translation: CASSQSGTPNIGELFF. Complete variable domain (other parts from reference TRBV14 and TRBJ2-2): EAGVTQFPSHSVIEKGQTVTLRCDPISGHDNLYWYRRVMGKEIKFLLHFVKESKQDESGMPNNRFLAERTGGTYSTLKVQPAELEDSGVYFCASSQSGTPNIGELFFGEGSRLTVL.

Written as DNA, the CDR3 is TGCGCCAGCAGCTTGGCAGTCAGACCCTACGAGCAGTACTTC. Its translation: CASSLAVRPYEQYF. The chain combines TRBV5-1 with TRBJ2-7; unclear D gene. The CDR3 totals 14 residues. Germline-derived CDR1 and CDR2 are SGHRS and YFSETQ. The V gene lost 0 bases and the J gene lost 2 bases, with 9 bases spanning the gap. Full variable domain (missing parts from reference TRBV5-1 and TRBJ2-7): KAGVTQTPRYLIKTRGQQVTLSCSPISGHRSVSWYQQTPGQGLQFLFEYFSETQRNKGNFPGRFSGRQFSNSRSEMNVSTLELGDSALYLCASSLAVRPYEQYFGPGTRLTVT.

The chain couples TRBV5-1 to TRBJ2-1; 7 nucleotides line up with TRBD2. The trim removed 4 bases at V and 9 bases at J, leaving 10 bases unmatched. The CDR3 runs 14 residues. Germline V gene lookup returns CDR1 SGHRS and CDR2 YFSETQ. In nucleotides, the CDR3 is TGCGCCAGCAGCCGGAGCGGGATGGACGGTGAGCAGTTCTTC. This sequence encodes CASSRSGMDGEQFF.

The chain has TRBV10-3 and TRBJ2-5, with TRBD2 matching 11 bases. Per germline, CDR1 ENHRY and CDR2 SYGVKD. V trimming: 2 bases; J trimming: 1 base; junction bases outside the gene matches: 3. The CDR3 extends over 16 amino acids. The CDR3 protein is CAISEGSGGAQETQYF. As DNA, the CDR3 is TGTGCCATCAGTGAGGGTAGCGGGGGGGCCCAAGAGACCCAGTACTTC.

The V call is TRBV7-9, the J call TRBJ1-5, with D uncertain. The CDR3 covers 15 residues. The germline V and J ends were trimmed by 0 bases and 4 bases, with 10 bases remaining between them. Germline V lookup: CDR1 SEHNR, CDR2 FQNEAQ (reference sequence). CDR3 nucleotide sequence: TGTGCCAGCAGCTTAGCGGACCGACCTAATCAGCCCCAGCATTTT. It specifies CASSLADRPNQPQHF.

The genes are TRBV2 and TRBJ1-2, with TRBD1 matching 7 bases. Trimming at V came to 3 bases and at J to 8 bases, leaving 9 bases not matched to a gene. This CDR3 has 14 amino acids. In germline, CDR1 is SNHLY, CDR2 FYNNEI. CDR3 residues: CASSERDSPLGYTF. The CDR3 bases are TGTGCCAGCAGTGAGAGGGACAGCCCCTTAGGCTACACCTTC.

The CDR3 nucleotides read TGTGCCACCAGCAGAGCTGTTCCTAGCGGGGCTAACAATGAGCAGTTCTTC. Its protein product is CATSRAVPSGANNEQFF. The chain couples TRBV15 to TRBJ2-1; 9 bases map to TRBD2. The CDR3 sequence is 17 residues long. Looked up from germline, CDR1 is LNHNV and CDR2 is YYDKDF (reference sequence). Germline trimming cut 1 base from V and 5 bases from J; bases unmatched to any gene: 9.

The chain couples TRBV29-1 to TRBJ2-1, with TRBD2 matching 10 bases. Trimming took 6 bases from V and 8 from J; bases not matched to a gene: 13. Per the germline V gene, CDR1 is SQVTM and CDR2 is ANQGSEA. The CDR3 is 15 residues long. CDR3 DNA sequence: TGCAGCGTCGCTAAGCTAGCGGGAGAGGGAGATGAGCAGTTCTTC. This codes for CSVAKLAGEGDEQFF.